This TCR beta chain appears in the sequencing data of a study of T cell clonality in common variable immunodeficiency. CDR3 length: 15 amino acids. Germline V gives CDR1 SGHRS, CDR2 YFSETQ. The junction had 7 bases not matched to a gene; V was cut back by 2 bases and J by 4 bases. TCRdb keeps only in-frame clones here, not all; method: immunoSEQ multiplex PCR. The sample shows about 52,000 clones, none of them appearing just once. This clone was counted ten times or more. The CDR3 extends 3 residues past the end of the read, so its final part is completed from the germline J gene. The clonotype was recovered from a person between 18 and 75 years old in good health. V is TRBV5-1 and J is TRBJ2-5, with 8 bases aligning to TRBD1. The source material was peripheral blood mononuclear cells. CDR3 bases read: TGCGCCAGCAGCTTTGGCAGGGGGCGACGAGAGACC. The encoded protein is CASSFGRGRRET. The full CDR3 is CASSFGRGRRETQYF.